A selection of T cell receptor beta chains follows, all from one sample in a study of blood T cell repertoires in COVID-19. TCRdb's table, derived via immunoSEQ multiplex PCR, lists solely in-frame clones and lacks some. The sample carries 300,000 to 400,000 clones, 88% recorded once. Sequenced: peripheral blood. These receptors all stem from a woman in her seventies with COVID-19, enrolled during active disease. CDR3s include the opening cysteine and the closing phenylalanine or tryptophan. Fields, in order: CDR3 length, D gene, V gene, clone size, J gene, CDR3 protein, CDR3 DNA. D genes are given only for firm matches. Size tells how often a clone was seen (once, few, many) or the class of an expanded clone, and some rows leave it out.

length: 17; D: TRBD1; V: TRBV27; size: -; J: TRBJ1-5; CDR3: CASQKKGQGFGNQPQHF; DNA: TGTGCCAGCCAAAAAAAGGGACAGGGCTTCGGCAATCAGCCCCAGCATTTT
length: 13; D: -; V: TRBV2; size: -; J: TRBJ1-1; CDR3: CAIRQVGNTEAFF; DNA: TGTGCCATCCGACAGGTGGGGAACACTGAAGCTTTCTTT
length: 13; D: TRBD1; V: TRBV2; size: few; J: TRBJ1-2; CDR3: CASSEETGYGYTF; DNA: TGTGCCAGCAGTGAAGAGACAGGGTACGGCTACACCTTC
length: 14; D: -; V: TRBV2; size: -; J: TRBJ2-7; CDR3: CASSEPGAFYEQYF; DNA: TGTGCCAGCAGTGAACCAGGGGCATTTTACGAGCAGTACTTC
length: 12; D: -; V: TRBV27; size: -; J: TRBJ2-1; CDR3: CASSLARGEQFF; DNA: TGTGCCAGCAGTCTTGCCCGGGGTGAGCAGTTCTTC
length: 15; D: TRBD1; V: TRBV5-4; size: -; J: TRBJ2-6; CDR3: CASSPTGTGANVLTF; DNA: TGTGCCAGCAGCCCGACAGGGACCGGGGCCAACGTCCTGACTTTC
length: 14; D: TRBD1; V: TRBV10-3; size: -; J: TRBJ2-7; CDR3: CAAKGQGSAYEQYF; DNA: TGTGCCGCCAAGGGACAGGGCTCAGCCTACGAGCAGTACTTC
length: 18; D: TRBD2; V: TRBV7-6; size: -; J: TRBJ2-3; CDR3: CASSHHLGLAGETDTQYF; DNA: TGTGCCAGCAGCCATCATTTGGGGCTAGCGGGGGAGACAGATACGCAGTATTTT
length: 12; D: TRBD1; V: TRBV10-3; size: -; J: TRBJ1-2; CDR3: CANSGQGGSYTF; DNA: TGTGCCAACTCTGGACAGGGTGGGAGCTACACCTTC
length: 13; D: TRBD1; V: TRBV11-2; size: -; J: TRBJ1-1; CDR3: CASSQTGDTEAFF; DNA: TGTGCCAGCAGCCAAACAGGGGACACTGAAGCTTTCTTT
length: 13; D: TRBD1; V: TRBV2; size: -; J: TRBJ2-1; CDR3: CASSSTGADEQFF; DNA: TGTGCCAGCAGTTCTACAGGGGCTGATGAGCAGTTCTTC
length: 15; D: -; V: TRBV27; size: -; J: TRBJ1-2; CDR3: CARISGRGILGGYTF; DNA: TGTGCCAGAATTAGCGGGCGCGGAATACTGGGCGGCTACACCTTC
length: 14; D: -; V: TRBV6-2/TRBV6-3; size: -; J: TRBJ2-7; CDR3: CASSYSTSEDEQYF; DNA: TGTGCCAGCAGTTACTCGACCTCGGAGGACGAGCAGTACTTC
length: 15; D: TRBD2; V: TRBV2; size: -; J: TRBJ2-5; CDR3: CASTLSGGPVETQYF; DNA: TGTGCCAGCACTTTGAGCGGGGGTCCCGTAGAGACCCAGTACTTC
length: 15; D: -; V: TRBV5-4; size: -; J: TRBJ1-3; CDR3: CASSLTLGSGNTIYF; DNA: TGTGCCAGCAGCTTGACGCTAGGCTCTGGAAACACCATATATTTT
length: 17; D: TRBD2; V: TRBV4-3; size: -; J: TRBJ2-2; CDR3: CASSRYGLAGGPGELFF; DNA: TGCGCCAGCAGCCGCTATGGACTAGCGGGGGGGCCCGGGGAGCTGTTTTTT
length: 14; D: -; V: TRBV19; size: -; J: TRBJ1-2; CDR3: CASRPRQGPYGYTF; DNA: TGTGCCAGTAGGCCGCGGCAGGGGCCCTATGGCTACACCTTC
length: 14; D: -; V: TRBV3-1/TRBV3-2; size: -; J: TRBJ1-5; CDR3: CASSQGTENQPQHF; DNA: TGTGCCAGCAGCCAAGGGACAGAGAATCAGCCCCAGCATTTT
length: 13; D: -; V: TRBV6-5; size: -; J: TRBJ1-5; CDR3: CASRLVETGPQHF; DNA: TGTGCCAGCAGGCTTGTCGAGACGGGGCCCCAGCATTTT
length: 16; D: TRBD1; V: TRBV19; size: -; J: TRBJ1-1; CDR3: CASSKLQGALNTEAFF; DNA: TGTGCCAGTAGTAAACTCCAGGGGGCTTTGAACACTGAAGCTTTCTTT
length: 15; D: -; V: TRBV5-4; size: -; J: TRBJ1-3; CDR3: CASSSGSNSGNTIYF; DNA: TGTGCCAGCAGCTCTGGGAGCAACTCTGGAAACACCATATATTTT
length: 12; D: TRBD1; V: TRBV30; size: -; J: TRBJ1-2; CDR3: CAWDRDNYGYTF; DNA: TGTGCCTGGGACAGGGATAACTATGGCTACACCTTC
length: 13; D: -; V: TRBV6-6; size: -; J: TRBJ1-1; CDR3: CASTRRPNTEAFF; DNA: TGTGCCAGCACTAGGCGCCCGAACACTGAAGCTTTCTTT
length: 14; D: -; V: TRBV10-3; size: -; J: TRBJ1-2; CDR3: CAISESGQNYGYTF; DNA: TGTGCCATCAGTGAGTCTGGACAGAACTATGGCTACACCTTC
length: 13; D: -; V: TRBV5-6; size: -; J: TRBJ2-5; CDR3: CASSWRGQETQYF; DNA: TGTGCCAGCAGCTGGCGGGGCCAAGAGACCCAGTACTTC
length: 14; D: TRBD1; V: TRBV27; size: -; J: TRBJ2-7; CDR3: CASSPTGTTYEQYF; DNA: TGTGCCAGCAGTCCGACAGGGACCACCTACGAGCAGTACTTC
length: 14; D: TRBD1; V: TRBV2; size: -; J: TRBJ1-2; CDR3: CASSSDRGDYGYTF; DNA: TGTGCCAGCAGTTCGGACAGGGGAGACTATGGCTACACCTTC